This T cell receptor beta chain was obtained from a study of T cell clonality in common variable immunodeficiency. Generated by immunoSEQ multiplex PCR, the TCRdb table keeps only in-frame clones and is missing some. The profile covers around 50,000 clones, none occurring a single time. The table lists this clone with a few counts. The read ends 3 residues early relative to the CDR3; the germline J gene fills the gap. From germline, CDR1 is KGHSH and CDR2 LQKENI. This CDR3 region has 14 residues. The sequence was collected from a person between 18 and 75 years old in good health. The sequenced material came from peripheral blood mononuclear cells. The genes are TRBV18 and TRBJ1-2; the D is unclear. CDR3 sequence: CASSPPLAAEGYTF. The CDR3 bases that were read are TGTGCCAGCTCACCACCGCTTGCGGCGGAGGGC.